One sample yielded the 5 T cell receptor beta chains listed below, sequenced in a study of cytomegalovirus exposure and HLA in healthy donors. PCR was performed using 60 Vbeta and 13 Jbeta primers. Assay: immunoSEQ multiplex PCR; the TCRdb copy retains only in-frame clones and omits some. The profile shows over 150,000 clones, 74% of them singletons. Source material: PBMCs. The receptors originated from a man aged 25-45 years in good health and CMV-seronegative.

This clone was seen a handful of times. The junction departs from the called germline gene at one end, perhaps through a read error. CDR3 in amino acids: CSSSLRSAEAFF. DNA for the CDR3: TGTTCCAGCAGCTTGCGGTCTGCTGAAGCTTTCTTT. This sequence joins TRBV7-9 and TRBJ1-1; D ambiguous. The CDR3 has 12 amino acids. CDR1 is SEHNR, CDR2 FQNEAQ, per germline (reference sequence).

J is TRBJ2-1 and V is TRBV5-1; 11 bases map to TRBD2. Germline CDR1 is SGHRS and CDR2 is YFSETQ. The CDR3 has 18 amino acids. J gave up 0 bases and V 0 bases, and 5 bases lay outside the gene matches. The CDR3 DNA sequence: TGCGCCAGCAGCTTGGCACTAGCGGGGGTAAGCTCCTACAATGAGCAGTTCTTC. Protein product: CASSLALAGVSSYNEQFF.

The rearrangement uses TRBV7-2 and TRBJ2-3; no clear D. V lost 5 bases to trimming and J lost 0 bases, with 3 bases between them. The CDR3 totals 12 residues. Germline V gives CDR1 SGHTA, CDR2 FQGNSA. In DNA, the CDR3 is TGTGCCAGCAGCCCTAGCACAGATACGCAGTATTTT. This encodes CASSPSTDTQYF.

The V and J genes are TRBV5-6 and TRBJ2-1; TRBD1 matches at 9 bases. Germline V CDR1 and CDR2: SGHDT, YYEEEE. Trimming removed 3 bases from V and 2 bases from J; junction bases left unmatched: 6. CDR3 size: 16 residues. CDR3: CASSSQTGGAYNEQFF. In DNA, the CDR3 is TGTGCCAGCAGCTCGCAGACAGGGGGAGCCTACAATGAGCAGTTCTTC.

A word on this clone: At one boundary the junction diverges from the germline segment, which might be a read error. The chain employs TRBV30 and TRBJ1-2, with 9 bases that match TRBD1. Germline V CDR1 and CDR2: GTSNPN, SVGIG (reference sequence). CDR3 length equals 15 residues. The CDR3 DNA sequence: TGTGCCTGGAGTCCGGTACAAACAGGGGGCAGCGGCTACCCCTTC. Its protein is CAWSPVQTGGSGYPF. Filled out from reference TRBV30 and TRBJ1-2, the complete variable domain reads SQTIHQWPATLVQPVGSPLSLECTVEGTSNPNLYWYRQAAGRGLQLLFYSVGIGQISSEVPQNLSASRPQDRQFILSSKKLLLSDSGFYLCAWSPVQTGGSGYPFGSGTRLTVV.